This record concerns one T cell receptor (beta chain) sequence. Its target antigen remains unknown. Base quality data are lacking; no much larger clone is found one base away. The CDR3, cysteine through phenylalanine, is 16 amino acids long. Just CDR3 DNA is preserved here, 48 bases in frame from base 1. The junction shows trimming of 7 bases on V and 1 base on J, and the gene matches do not reach 5 bases of it. Looking up the germline V gene yields CDR1 MNHNS and CDR2 SASEGT. This record belongs to a study of T-cell reconstitution after alpha-beta-depleted transplantation in children listed by TCRdb under 2016. Describing the broader study: Using TCR repertoire profiling, the study quantitatively followed how T-cell immune reconstitution unfolded in children after TCRalphabeta/CD19-depleted allogeneic hematopoietic cell transplantation.

The method behind the library was PCR. These reads were obtained on an Illumina HiSeq 2500. TCR libraries were prepared with molecular barcoding, using unique molecular identifiers to normalize TCRbeta repertoire quantification. Using fastp at Q25 and MiXCR, TCRdb reprocessed the public reads and kept productive beta chains. For every CDR3 protein sequence, its rows merge into one entry that carries the most common genes and DNA. The sample contains hundreds of thousands of distinct CDR3 sequences, roughly 17% of them found a single time. 1.1% of the sample goes to the ten largest clones. The source was PBMCs from the stem cell graft donor, collected from the stem cell graft. The source of this sequence is a human donor who donated a stem cell graft to a child with acute myeloid leukemia. The chain is encoded by TRBV6-1 joined to TRBJ2-3; TRBD2 matches 13 bases in the middle. The CDR3 region has the sequence CASKLAGGSRTDTQYF. The sequenced DNA is TGTGCCAGCAAACTAGCGGGGGGGTCCCGCACAGATACGCAGTATTTT.